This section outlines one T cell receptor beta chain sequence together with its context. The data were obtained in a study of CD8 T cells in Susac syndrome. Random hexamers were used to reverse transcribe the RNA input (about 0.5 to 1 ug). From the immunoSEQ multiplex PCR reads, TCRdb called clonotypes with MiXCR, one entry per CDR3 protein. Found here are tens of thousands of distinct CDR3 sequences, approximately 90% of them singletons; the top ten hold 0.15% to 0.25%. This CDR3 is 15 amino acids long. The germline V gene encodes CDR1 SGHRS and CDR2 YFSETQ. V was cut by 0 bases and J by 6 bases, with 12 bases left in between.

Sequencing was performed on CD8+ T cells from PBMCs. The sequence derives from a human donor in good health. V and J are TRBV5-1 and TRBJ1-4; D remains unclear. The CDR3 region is CASSLAGGIYEKLFF. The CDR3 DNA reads TGCGCCAGCAGCTTGGCCGGAGGAATATATGAAAAACTGTTTTTT.